The 22 T cell receptor beta chains below were found in one sample sequenced in a study of blood T cell repertoires in COVID-19. The protocol was immunoSEQ multiplex PCR, while the TCRdb copy is restricted to in-frame clones and leaves out a portion. The top ten hold under 1.5% of the sample, which has about 410,000 clones, more than 80% seen once. The sample consisted of peripheral blood. These receptors came from a woman in her 30s with active or convalescent COVID-19.

Remarks on this clone: Other DNA sequences in this specimen translate into the identical CDR3. This rearrangement joins TRBV7-9 to TRBJ2-7; D may be TRBD2 (6 bases). Trimming removed 2 bases from V and 4 bases from J, with 9 bases in between. Germline-derived CDR1 and CDR2 are SEHNR and FQNEAQ (reference sequence). The CDR3 extends over 13 amino acids. CDR3 DNA: TGTGCCAGCAGCTTAAGACTAGATTACGAGCAGTACTTC. Amino acid sequence: CASSLRLDYEQYF. Full variable domain (rest looked up from reference TRBV7-9 and TRBJ2-7): DTGVSQNPRHKITKRGQNVTFRCDPISEHNRLYWYRQTLGQGPEFLTYFQNEAQLEKSRLLSDRFSAERPKGSFSTLEIQRTEQGDSAMYLCASSLRLDYEQYFGPGTRLTVT.

The DNA of the CDR3 is TGTGCCAGCAGTTACTCCGGCAGGGTCTATGGCTACACCTTC. It is translated as CASSYSGRVYGYTF. This chain uses TRBV6-5 with TRBJ1-2; perhaps TRBD1 as D (5 bases). CDR3 length equals 14 residues. Trimming cost V 0 bases and J 4 bases, with 9 bases left between them. Per germline, CDR1 MNHEY and CDR2 SVGAGI.

This chain links TRBV4-2 with TRBJ1-1; a weak D match, TRBD1 (5 bases). The V end lost 3 bases, the J end lost 0 bases, and 11 bases lay between the germline ends. The V gene's germline CDR1 is LGHNA and CDR2 YNFKEQ. CDR3 length equals 15 residues. The chain's CDR3 is CASSHADTLNTEAFF. DNA of the CDR3: TGTGCCAGCAGCCATGCGGACACCTTGAACACTGAAGCTTTCTTT.

This chain links TRBV5-1 with TRBJ1-1, with D perhaps matching TRBD1 (6 bases). Trimming cost V 0 bases and J 1 base, with 10 bases left between them. Germline values: CDR1 SGHRS, CDR2 YFSETQ. This CDR3 is 15 amino acids long. The CDR3 here is CASSLVGGRNTEAFF. CDR3 DNA sequence: TGCGCCAGCAGCTTGGTTGGGGGCAGGAACACTGAAGCTTTCTTT.

The chain has TRBV30 and TRBJ2-2; 9 bases align to TRBD2. Germline V gives CDR1 GTSNPN, CDR2 SVGIG (reference sequence). J gave up 7 bases and V 5 bases, and 11 bases lay outside the gene matches. The CDR3 loop spans 15 amino acids. CDR3 coding DNA: TGTGCCTGGGAAAGCGGGAGGCGTTTAGGCGGGGAGCTGTTTTTT. Translating it yields CAWESGRRLGGELFF.

This rearrangement joins TRBV4-1 to TRBJ2-7, with D uncertain. Germline V gene data show CDR1 as MGHRA and CDR2 as YSYEKL. The ends were cut back, 0 bases at V and 3 bases at J, with 9 bases in the middle. The CDR3 is made up of 14 amino acids. The CDR3 region is CASSQDPQDYEQYF. The CDR3 coding sequence is TGCGCCAGCAGCCAAGACCCCCAGGACTACGAGCAGTACTTC.

The chain carries TRBV19 and TRBJ1-2; 8 bases are a match to TRBD1. Unmatched junction bases numbered 4, after V lost 3 bases and J lost 7 bases. This CDR3 is 13 amino acids long. CDR1 and CDR2 from the germline V gene are LNHDA and SQIVND (reference sequence). In DNA form, the CDR3 reads TGTGCCAGTAGTATCGAGACAGGGGTTGGCTACACCTTC. It yields the protein CASSIETGVGYTF. Looking up the rest from reference TRBV19 and TRBJ1-2 gives the full variable domain: DGGITQSPKYLFRKEGQNVTLSCEQNLNHDAMYWYRQDPGQGLRLIYYSQIVNDFQKGDIAEGYSVSREKKESFPLTVTSAQKNPTAFYLCASSIETGVGYTFGSGTRLTVV.

This clone was counted a single time. The chain joins TRBV4-2 to TRBJ2-2, with a weak D call TRBD1 (5 bases). V was trimmed by 3 bases and J by 2 bases, leaving 7 bases between them. CDR3 length equals 14 residues. CDR1 is LGHNA, CDR2 YNFKEQ, per germline. The CDR3 loop reads CASSQDTNTGELFF. CDR3 in DNA: TGTGCCAGCAGCCAGGACACTAACACCGGGGAGCTGTTTTTT.

This sequence joins TRBV11-2 and TRBJ2-1; 8 nucleotides align to TRBD2. Germline V CDR1 and CDR2: SGHAT, FQNNGV. The CDR3 contains 17 residues. V was pared by 2 bases and J by 1 base, with 7 bases of the junction left unmatched. CDR3 residues: CASSLWSASGSYNEQFF. The CDR3 DNA follows: TGTGCCAGCAGCTTATGGTCGGCTAGCGGGTCCTACAATGAGCAGTTCTTC.

The chain has TRBV7-8 and TRBJ1-2, with D uncertain. Trimming removed 5 bases from V and 2 bases from J, with 9 bases in between. Germline V gene sequence: CDR1 SGHVS, CDR2 FQNEAQ. The CDR3 runs 13 residues. The CDR3 DNA is TGTGCCAGCAGCGGCGGGAACAACTATGGCTACACCTTC. Its translation is CASSGGNNYGYTF.

V usage is TRBV6-5 and J usage is TRBJ1-1, with 7 bases identical to TRBD1. There are 13 residues in the CDR3. Trimming at V came to 9 bases and at J to 0 bases, leaving 4 bases not matched to a gene. Germline V lookup: CDR1 MNHEY, CDR2 SVGAGI. The CDR3 loop reads CASRQGVNTEAFF. In DNA form, the CDR3 reads TGTGCCAGTCGACAGGGAGTGAACACTGAAGCTTTCTTT.

The chain uses TRBV10-3 and TRBJ2-7; 13 bases map to TRBD2. Germline V CDR1 and CDR2: ENHRY, SYGVKD. The junction had 8 bases not matched to a gene; V was cut back by 6 bases and J by 3 bases. The CDR3 loop spans 16 amino acids. The chain's CDR3 is CAISGLAGVGDYEQYF. CDR3 coding DNA: TGTGCCATCAGCGGACTAGCGGGAGTGGGGGACTACGAGCAGTACTTC.

The chain is built from TRBV6-5 and TRBJ2-3; weak D call: TRBD2 (5 bases). CDR1 is MNHEY, CDR2 SVGAGI, per germline. The CDR3 is made up of 13 amino acids. Trimming pared 7 bases from V and 0 bases from J, leaving 8 bases between. The CDR3 nucleotides read TGTGCCAGCATGGGCGGGAGCACAGATACGCAGTATTTT. Its translation: CASMGGSTDTQYF.

This chain connects TRBV6-6 to TRBJ1-3; D is possibly TRBD1 (6 bases). Germline lookup yields CDR1 MNHNY and CDR2 SVGAGI (reference sequence). With 2 bases removed from V and 3 bases from J, the gap between germline ends came to 11 bases. The CDR3 sequence is 15 residues long. The CDR3 DNA reads TGTGCCAGCAGTTACCTACAGGGAAGTGGAAACACCATATATTTT. Translated: CASSYLQGSGNTIYF.

The chain recombines TRBV7-2 with TRBJ1-5, with D uncertain. Trimming removed 5 bases at V and 7 bases at J, with 12 bases between. The germline CDR1 and CDR2 sequences are SGHTA and FQGNSA. The CDR3 runs 13 residues. The CDR3 loop reads CASSPGTAQPQHF. CDR3 nucleotides: TGTGCCAGCAGCCCAGGTACGGCCCAGCCCCAGCATTTT. The whole variable domain, filled in from reference TRBV7-2 and TRBJ1-5, reads GAGVSQSPSNKVTEKGKDVELRCDPISGHTALYWYRQSLGQGLEFLIYFQGNSAPDKSGLPSDRFSAERTGGSVSTLTIQRTQQEDSAVYLCASSPGTAQPQHFGDGTRLSIL.

This chain uses TRBV10-3 with TRBJ2-7; 12 nucleotides agree with TRBD2. V lost 4 bases and J lost 2; bases outside the gene matches: 3. This CDR3 comprises 15 residues. CDR1 is ENHRY, CDR2 SYGVKD, per germline. The CDR3 region is CAISVGLAGAYEQYF. CDR3 nucleotide sequence: TGTGCCATCAGTGTGGGACTAGCGGGTGCCTACGAGCAGTACTTC.

The V and J genes are TRBV28 and TRBJ2-7; TRBD1 matches 9 bases. The germline gives CDR1 MDHEN, CDR2 SYDVKM. The CDR3 covers 15 residues. Trimming took 3 bases from V and 5 from J; bases not matched to a gene: 8. The CDR3 protein is CASSFLGQGSDEQYF. Written as DNA, the CDR3 is TGTGCCAGCAGTTTTTTAGGACAGGGGTCCGACGAGCAGTACTTC.

This rearrangement joins TRBV4-2 to TRBJ2-1; 7 bases fit TRBD1. Trimming at V came to 0 bases and at J to 4 bases, leaving 6 bases not matched to a gene. Per the germline V gene, CDR1 is LGHNA and CDR2 is YNFKEQ. This CDR3 spans 16 amino acids. The CDR3 region has the DNA TGTGCCAGCAGCCAAGACCCCACAGGGGTGTACAATGAGCAGTTCTTC. It specifies CASSQDPTGVYNEQFF.

The rearrangement links TRBV7-8 to TRBJ2-2; 8 bases are a match to TRBD2. Trimming at V came to 3 bases and at J to 6 bases, leaving 6 bases not matched to a gene. The CDR3 has 15 amino acids. CDR1 is SGHVS, CDR2 FQNEAQ, per germline. CDR3: CASSFVGGAPGELFF. Written as DNA, the CDR3 is TGTGCCAGCAGCTTTGTCGGGGGGGCCCCCGGGGAGCTGTTTTTT.

This clone was seen a handful of times. V usage is TRBV2 and J usage is TRBJ2-2; D is possibly TRBD1 (5 bases). V was pared by 8 bases and J by 2 bases, with 12 bases between. This CDR3 comprises 14 residues. Germline CDR1 reads SNHLY; CDR2 reads FYNNEI. The CDR3 DNA is TGTGCCAGCGCAGGGCAGGGTAACACCGGGGAGCTGTTTTTT. It specifies CASAGQGNTGELFF.

J is TRBJ2-1 and V is TRBV5-1, with 12 bases aligning to TRBD2. Germline-derived CDR1 and CDR2 are SGHRS and YFSETQ. The CDR3 is made up of 16 amino acids. V shed 1 base, J shed 8 bases, and the junction held 7 bases outside the gene matches. In DNA, the CDR3 is TGCGCCAGCAGCTTGAGCCTAGCGGGGGGGAAGGATGAGCAGTTCTTC. It encodes CASSLSLAGGKDEQFF.

J is TRBJ2-2 and V is TRBV5-1; TRBD2 matches at 7 bases. The trim removed 4 bases at V and 0 bases at J, leaving 6 bases unmatched. Per the germline V gene, CDR1 is SGHRS and CDR2 is YFSETQ. The CDR3 covers 16 residues. The CDR3 protein is CASSPVAGTNTGELFF. CDR3 nucleotides: TGCGCCAGCAGCCCAGTAGCGGGTACGAACACCGGGGAGCTGTTTTTT. Supplemented by reference TRBV5-1 and TRBJ2-2, the full variable domain reads KAGVTQTPRYLIKTRGQQVTLSCSPISGHRSVSWYQQTPGQGLQFLFEYFSETQRNKGNFPGRFSGRQFSNSRSEMNVSTLELGDSALYLCASSPVAGTNTGELFFGEGSRLTVL.